A single sample gave rise to the 29 T cell receptor beta chains below, sequenced in a study of blood T cell repertoires in COVID-19 (dated by TCRdb to the early 2020s). The library was generated by the immunoSEQ multiplex PCR assay. Entries here come from immuneACCESS through TCRdb and include only in-frame sequences with V and J called. Some clones fail to appear in such tables; in the studies checked, an unresolved V gene covers under half of the shortfall, and the cause of the remainder is unknown. In all, the sample holds about 160,000 clones, and around 93% of those were seen once. More than 4.5% of the sample is in the top ten clones. Source material: peripheral blood. All receptors come from a man younger than 45 with COVID-19, enrolled during active disease.

This clone was detected once. J is TRBJ1-1 and V is TRBV11-3; TRBD1 agrees at 7 bases. J was trimmed by 5 bases and V by 1 base; bases with no gene match: 4. The CDR3 has 14 amino acids. The germline V gene has CDR1 SGHNT and CDR2 YENEEA. This CDR3 is CASSLGQGRTEAFF. DNA of the CDR3: TGTGCCAGCAGCTTAGGACAGGGAAGAACTGAAGCTTTCTTT.

This clone was detected once. The rearrangement uses TRBV6-5 and TRBJ2-7, with 9 bases aligning to TRBD2. Germline V gene lookup returns CDR1 MNHEY and CDR2 SVGAGI. The CDR3 consists of 15 residues. V shed 5 bases, J shed 6 bases, and the junction held 11 bases outside the gene matches. DNA of the CDR3: TGTGCCAGCAGTACCCGTCGCGGGAGGGCCGCCGAGCAGTACTTC. This codes for CASSTRRGRAAEQYF.

The genes are TRBV9 and TRBJ2-3; the match to TRBD2 covers 9 bases. The ends lost 4 bases at V and 6 bases at J; junction bases unmatched: 9. Germline CDR1 is SGDLS and CDR2 is YYNGEE. The CDR3 contains 15 residues. CDR3 residues: CASSRKAGGGDTQYF. CDR3 in DNA: TGTGCCAGCAGCCGGAAAGCGGGAGGCGGGGATACGCAGTATTTT.

This chain's CDR3 is CASSQDWGSGIAKNIQYF. CDR3 in DNA: TGTGCCAGCAGCCAAGATTGGGGTAGCGGAATAGCCAAAAACATTCAGTACTTC. V and J are TRBV4-2 and TRBJ2-4; a possible D gene is TRBD2 (6 bases). Trimming stripped 0 bases from V and 0 bases from J, with 15 bases between. CDR3 length equals 18 residues. Looked up from germline, CDR1 is LGHNA and CDR2 is YNFKEQ.

V is TRBV18 and J is TRBJ2-1, with 10 bases aligning to TRBD1. The germline V gene has CDR1 KGHSH and CDR2 LQKENI. The J segment lost 7 bases and the V segment lost 3 bases, leaving 6 bases of the junction unmatched. The CDR3 spans 15 residues. The CDR3 nucleotides are TGTGCCAGCTCACCCAGGGGACAGGGGCCGAATGAGCAGTTCTTC. Its protein product is CASSPRGQGPNEQFF.

This chain connects TRBV28 to TRBJ1-5; 8 bases are a match to TRBD1. The germline V gene encodes CDR1 MDHEN and CDR2 SYDVKM. This CDR3 contains 15 residues. V lost 7 bases and J lost 4; bases outside the gene matches: 9. This chain's CDR3 is CASNSDRGRNQPQHF. In nucleotides, the CDR3 is TGTGCCAGCAACTCCGACAGGGGACGAAATCAGCCCCAGCATTTT.

This chain links TRBV23-1 with TRBJ1-5; 10 bases fit TRBD1. TRBV23-1 carries the ORF label, with uncertain function. Trimming cost V 0 bases and J 1 base; bases outside gene matches: 9. This CDR3 is built from 19 residues. CDR3: CASSQSRGQGPKSNQPQHF. The CDR3, as DNA: TGCGCCAGCAGTCAATCGAGGGGACAGGGGCCCAAGAGCAATCAGCCCCAGCATTTT.

V is TRBV20-1 and J is TRBJ2-5; TRBD2 agrees at 7 bases. V trimming: 3 bases; J trimming: 7 bases; junction bases outside the gene matches: 17. CDR3 length: 16 amino acids. Germline lookup yields CDR1 DFQATT and CDR2 SNEGSKA (reference sequence). The CDR3 bases are TGCAGTGCTAGTGGTTCTCTAGCGGATCCAAGAGGGACCCAGTACTTC. It codes for CSASGSLADPRGTQYF.

This chain connects TRBV7-2 to TRBJ2-1; D is unclear. CDR1 SGHTA and CDR2 FQGNSA come from the germline V gene. Trimming cost V 5 bases and J 5 bases, with 13 bases left between them. The CDR3 spans 14 residues. The CDR3 spells CASSPFGHNNEQFF. The CDR3 nucleotides read TGTGCCAGCAGCCCCTTTGGGCATAACAATGAGCAGTTCTTC. Combining the CDR3 with reference TRBV7-2 and TRBJ2-1 gives the whole variable domain GAGVSQSPSNKVTEKGKDVELRCDPISGHTALYWYRQSLGQGLEFLIYFQGNSAPDKSGLPSDRFSAERTGGSVSTLTIQRTQQEDSAVYLCASSPFGHNNEQFFGPGTRLTVL.

The V call is TRBV19, the J call TRBJ1-1, with a tentative D call TRBD1 (5 bases). Germline-derived CDR1 and CDR2 are LNHDA and SQIVND (reference sequence). This CDR3 is built from 12 residues. With 10 bases removed from V and 2 bases from J, the gap between germline ends came to 11 bases. This chain's CDR3 is CATATVNTEAFF. Here the CDR3 DNA reads TGTGCCACTGCGACAGTTAACACTGAAGCTTTCTTT.

This sequence joins TRBV5-5 and TRBJ2-3; no clear D. V shed 0 bases and J shed 1 base, with 9 bases lying between them. The length of the CDR3 is 15 residues. CDR1 is SGHKS, CDR2 YYEKEE, per germline (reference sequence). CDR3 loop: CASSLANVGTDTQYF. CDR3 nucleotides: TGTGCCAGCAGCTTGGCCAACGTAGGCACAGATACGCAGTATTTT. Full variable domain (remainder filled in from reference TRBV5-5 and TRBJ2-3): DAGVTQSPTHLIKTRGQQVTLRCSPISGHKSVSWYQQVLGQGPQFIFQYYEKEERGRGNFPDRFSARQFPNYSSELNVNALLLGDSALYLCASSLANVGTDTQYFGPGTRLTVL.

This sequence joins TRBV9 and TRBJ2-5; 9 bases fit TRBD2. The CDR3 runs to 15 residues. The V segment lost 0 bases and the J segment 5 bases; nucleotides outside the gene matches: 5. The V gene's germline CDR1 is SGDLS and CDR2 YYNGEE. DNA for the CDR3: TGTGCCAGCAGCGTAGGCGGGAGGGCCTGGGAGACCCAGTACTTC. Amino acids: CASSVGGRAWETQYF.

This clone was detected only a few times. The CDR3 region is CASSMEGGRNSPLHF. As DNA, the CDR3 is TGTGCCAGCAGTATGGAGGGAGGTCGTAATTCACCCCTCCACTTT. The rearrangement links TRBV2 to TRBJ1-6; no definite D call. Per germline, CDR1 SNHLY and CDR2 FYNNEI. This CDR3 region has 15 residues. The ends were cut back, 5 bases at V and 6 bases at J, with 14 bases in the middle.

The chain combines TRBV7-2 with TRBJ2-1; 9 bases fit TRBD2. Germline V gene lookup returns CDR1 SGHTA and CDR2 FQGNSA. CDR3 length equals 17 residues. V dropped 1 base and J dropped 7; count of bases not matched to a gene: 11. The CDR3 protein is CASSLVLAGSGGNEQFF. The CDR3 DNA is TGTGCCAGCAGCTTAGTCCTAGCGGGGTCCGGGGGGAATGAGCAGTTCTTC.

The V and J genes are TRBV9 and TRBJ2-7; tentatively, D is TRBD2 (7 bases). Trimming pared 0 bases from V and 6 bases from J, leaving 19 bases between. CDR1 and CDR2 (germline): SGDLS, YYNGEE. CDR3 length: 16 amino acids. In nucleotides, the CDR3 is TGTGCCAGCAGCGTAGACTATGGGGGGGCAGCCCGCGAGCAGTACTTC. This gives the protein CASSVDYGGAAREQYF. The complete variable domain, with remaining parts taken from reference TRBV9 and TRBJ2-7, reads DSGVTQTPKHLITATGQRVTLRCSPRSGDLSVYWYQQSLDQGLQFLIQYYNGEERAKGNILERFSAQQFPDLHSELNLSSLELGDSALYFCASSVDYGGAAREQYFGPGTRLTVT.

In this sample, this clone turned up once. V and J are TRBV2 and TRBJ1-1; D may be TRBD1 (5 bases). This CDR3 has 10 amino acids. With 8 bases removed from V and 11 bases from J, the gap between germline ends came to 12 bases. Germline CDR1 and CDR2: SNHLY and FYNNEI. The CDR3 region has the DNA TGTGCCAGCCAGGGTTTTTTGGCTTTCTTT. Translated: CASQGFLAFF.

V gene TRBV4-1 combines with J gene TRBJ2-1; 7 bases agree with TRBD1. The germline V gene encodes CDR1 MGHRA and CDR2 YSYEKL. V trimming: 1 base; J trimming: 5 bases; junction bases outside the gene matches: 2. This CDR3 has 14 residues. The CDR3 reads CASSQGTGNNEQFF. DNA for the CDR3: TGCGCCAGCAGCCAAGGGACAGGAAACAATGAGCAGTTCTTC.

J is TRBJ2-1 and V is TRBV18, with D possibly matching TRBD1 (5 bases). The length of the CDR3 is 15 residues. V dropped 1 base and J dropped 5 bases, with 12 bases sitting between them. Germline assignment: CDR1 KGHSH and CDR2 LQKENI. CDR3 in DNA: TGTGCCAGCTCACCACAAGCAGGGCGGCACAATGAGCAGTTCTTC. The encoded protein is CASSPQAGRHNEQFF. Filled out from reference TRBV18 and TRBJ2-1, the complete variable domain reads NAGVMQNPRHLVRRRGQEARLRCSPMKGHSHVYWYRQLPEEGLKFMVYLQKENIIDESGMPKERFSAEFPKEGPSILRIQQVVRGDSAAYFCASSPQAGRHNEQFFGPGTRLTVL.

The chain employs TRBV6-5 and TRBJ2-5; 11 bases agree with TRBD2. CDR1 is MNHEY and CDR2 is SVGAGI in the germline V gene. J was trimmed by 4 bases and V by 7 bases; bases with no gene match: 5. The CDR3 contains 14 residues. The chain's CDR3 is CASTVAGGGETQYF. CDR3 DNA: TGTGCCAGCACCGTAGCGGGAGGGGGAGAGACCCAGTACTTC.

The V call is TRBV19, the J call TRBJ1-4; D perhaps matches TRBD1 (6 bases). Germline CDR1 reads LNHDA; CDR2 reads SQIVND (reference sequence). V lost 10 bases, J lost 8 bases, and 26 bases lay in between. This CDR3 is 16 amino acids long. This chain's CDR3 is CATSHRPTGNREKLFF. The CDR3 coding sequence is TGTGCCACCTCCCATCGCCCCACAGGGAATCGCGAAAAACTGTTTTTT. The variable domain in full, completed from reference TRBV19 and TRBJ1-4, reads DGGITQSPKYLFRKEGQNVTLSCEQNLNHDAMYWYRQDPGQGLRLIYYSQIVNDFQKGDIAEGYSVSREKKESFPLTVTSAQKNPTAFYLCATSHRPTGNREKLFFGSGTQLSVL.

The J gene is TRBJ2-1, the V gene TRBV7-3, with 7 bases lining up with TRBD1. Germline assignment: CDR1 SGHTA and CDR2 FQGTGA. J lost 2 bases, V lost 5 bases, and 3 bases had no gene match. The CDR3 sequence is 14 residues long. In DNA form, the CDR3 reads TGTGCCAGCAGCCCAGGGACAGCCTACAATGAGCAGTTCTTC. Translation gives CASSPGTAYNEQFF.

J is TRBJ2-7 and V is TRBV28, with unresolved D. Germline CDR1 reads MDHEN; CDR2 reads SYDVKM. There are 11 residues in the CDR3. The germline V and J ends were trimmed by 5 bases and 4 bases, with 6 bases remaining between them. The CDR3 loop is CASSPFYEQYF. DNA of the CDR3: TGTGCCAGCAGTCCCTTTTACGAGCAGTACTTC.

The chain is built from TRBV6-4 and TRBJ2-7; 8 nucleotides agree with TRBD1. Trimming at V came to 3 bases and at J to 2 bases, leaving 6 bases not matched to a gene. CDR3 length equals 15 residues. Germline V gene sequence: CDR1 MRHNA, CDR2 SNTAGT. CDR3 in amino acids: CASSEGTGRTYEQYF. The CDR3, as DNA: TGTGCCAGCAGTGAAGGGACAGGCCGGACCTACGAGCAGTACTTC.

The rearrangement joins TRBV9 to TRBJ1-2, with 8 nucleotides matching TRBD1. V trimming: 3 bases; J trimming: 7 bases; junction bases outside the gene matches: 5. Germline V gene sequence: CDR1 SGDLS, CDR2 YYNGEE. The CDR3 is made up of 13 amino acids. The CDR3 DNA reads as TGTGCCAGCAGCGGGACCGACAGGGGTGGCTACACCTTC. Its protein product is CASSGTDRGGYTF.

This chain joins TRBV7-2 and TRBJ1-1, with 7 bases matching TRBD1. The germline V gene encodes CDR1 SGHTA and CDR2 FQGNSA. This CDR3 is built from 14 residues. After removal of 6 bases from V and 4 bases from J, the junction contained 8 bases not matched to a gene. The CDR3 nucleotides read TGTGCCAGCAGGGCCGGGACAGCCCCCACTGAAGCTTTCTTT. Protein sequence: CASRAGTAPTEAFF.

The rearrangement uses TRBV23-1 and TRBJ1-4; D is unresolved. TRBV23-1 carries the ORF label, with uncertain function. V lost 4 bases, J lost 5 bases, and 8 bases lay in between. The CDR3 sequence is 13 residues long. The chain's CDR3 is CASSPCENEKLFF. The CDR3, as DNA: TGCGCCAGCAGTCCCTGCGAGAATGAAAAACTGTTTTTT.

To note about this clone: Other nucleotide sequences from this sample produce the same CDR3. The chain couples TRBV19 to TRBJ2-1; TRBD2 aligns across 14 bases. The CDR3 covers 15 residues. Germline CDR1 and CDR2: LNHDA and SQIVND (reference sequence). V lost 4 bases and J lost 4; bases outside the gene matches: 0. CDR3 loop: CASSRTSGGYNEQFF. The CDR3 DNA follows: TGTGCCAGTAGTAGGACTAGCGGGGGGTACAATGAGCAGTTCTTC.

The J gene is TRBJ1-1, the V gene TRBV9; D uncertain. V gave up 0 bases and J gave up 4 bases, with 4 bases separating them. The CDR3 totals 12 residues. Germline lookup yields CDR1 SGDLS and CDR2 YYNGEE. The CDR3 sequence: CASSVGGTEAFF. CDR3 bases: TGTGCCAGCAGCGTAGGCGGCACTGAAGCTTTCTTT.

This chain connects TRBV7-2 to TRBJ1-2; tentatively, D is TRBD1 (5 bases). V lost 3 bases and J lost 1, with 15 bases in between. The CDR3 is made up of 16 amino acids. In germline, CDR1 is SGHTA, CDR2 FQGNSA. CDR3 residues: CASSLGRRIINYGYTF. The CDR3, as DNA: TGTGCCAGCAGCTTGGGGCGACGGATTATTAACTATGGCTACACCTTC. The complete variable domain, with remaining parts taken from reference TRBV7-2 and TRBJ1-2, reads GAGVSQSPSNKVTEKGKDVELRCDPISGHTALYWYRQSLGQGLEFLIYFQGNSAPDKSGLPSDRFSAERTGGSVSTLTIQRTQQEDSAVYLCASSLGRRIINYGYTFGSGTRLTVV.